This T cell receptor beta chain was retrieved from a study of CD8 T cells in Susac syndrome. Germline-derived CDR1 and CDR2 are MRHNA and SNTAGT. Trimming cost V 3 bases and J 2 bases; bases outside gene matches: 4. The CDR3 spans 15 residues. RNA in amounts of roughly 0.5 to 1 ug was reverse transcribed with random hexamers. TCRdb re-analysed the immunoSEQ multiplex PCR reads in MiXCR, keeping a single row per CDR3 protein. The sample lists 130,000 or so distinct CDR3 sequences; approximately 79% were seen once. This clonotype originated in a human donor with multiple sclerosis. J is TRBJ2-1 and V is TRBV6-4, with 7 bases matching TRBD1. The sequencing sample was made of CD8+ T cells from PBMCs. The DNA for the CDR3 is TGTGCCAGCAGTGATTCAGGGGGTACCTACAATGAGCAGTTCTTC. Residues: CASSDSGGTYNEQFF.